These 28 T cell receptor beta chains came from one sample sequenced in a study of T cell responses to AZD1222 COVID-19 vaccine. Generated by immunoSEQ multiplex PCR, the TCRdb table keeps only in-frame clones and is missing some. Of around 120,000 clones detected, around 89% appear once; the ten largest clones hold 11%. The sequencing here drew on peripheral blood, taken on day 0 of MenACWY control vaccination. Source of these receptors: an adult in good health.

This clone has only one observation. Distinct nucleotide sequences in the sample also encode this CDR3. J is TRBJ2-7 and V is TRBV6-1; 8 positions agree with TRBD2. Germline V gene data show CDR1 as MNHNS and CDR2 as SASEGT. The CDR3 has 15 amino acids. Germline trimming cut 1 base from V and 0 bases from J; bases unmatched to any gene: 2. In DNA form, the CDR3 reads TGTGCCAGCAGTGAAGAAAGCGGGAGCTCCTACGAGCAGTACTTC. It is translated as CASSEESGSSYEQYF.

DNA of the CDR3: TGTGCCAGCAGTTACCGCAGGGGGCTTTACGAGCAGTACTTC. It is translated as CASSYRRGLYEQYF. The chain joins TRBV6-2 or TRBV6-3 to TRBJ2-7; 8 bases line up with TRBD1. This CDR3 contains 14 residues. J gave up 4 bases and V 2 bases, and 4 bases lay outside the gene matches. From germline, CDR1 is MNHEY and CDR2 SVGEGT.

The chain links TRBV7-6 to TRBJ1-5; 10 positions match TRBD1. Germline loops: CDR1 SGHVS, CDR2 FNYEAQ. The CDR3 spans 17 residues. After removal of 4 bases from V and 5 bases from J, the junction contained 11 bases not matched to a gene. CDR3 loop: CASSSSRDRGPDQPQHF. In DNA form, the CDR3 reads TGTGCCAGCAGCTCCAGCCGGGACAGGGGCCCCGATCAGCCCCAGCATTTT.

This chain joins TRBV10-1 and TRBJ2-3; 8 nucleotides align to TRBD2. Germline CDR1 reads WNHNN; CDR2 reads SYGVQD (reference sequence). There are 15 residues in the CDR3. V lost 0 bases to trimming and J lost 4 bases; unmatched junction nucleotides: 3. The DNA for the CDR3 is TGCGCCAGCAGTGAGTCGAGCGGGAGTGCAGATACGCAGTATTTT. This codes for CASSESSGSADTQYF.

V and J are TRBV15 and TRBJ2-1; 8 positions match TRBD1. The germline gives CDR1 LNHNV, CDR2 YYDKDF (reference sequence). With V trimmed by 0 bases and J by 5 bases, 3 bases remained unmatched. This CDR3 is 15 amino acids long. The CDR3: CATSRDRGRHNEQFF. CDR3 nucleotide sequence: TGTGCCACCAGCAGAGACAGGGGGCGGCACAATGAGCAGTTCTTC. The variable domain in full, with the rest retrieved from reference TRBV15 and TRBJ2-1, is DAMVIQNPRYQVTQFGKPVTLSCSQTLNHNVMYWYQQKSSQAPKLLFHYYDKDFNNEADTPDNFQSRRPNTSFCFLDIRSPGLGDTAMYLCATSRDRGRHNEQFFGPGTRLTVL.

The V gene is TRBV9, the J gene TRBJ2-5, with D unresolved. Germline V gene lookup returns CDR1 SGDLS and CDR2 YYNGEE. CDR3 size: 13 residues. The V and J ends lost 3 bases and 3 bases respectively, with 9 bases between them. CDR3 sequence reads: CASSAIPEETQYF. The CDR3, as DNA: TGTGCCAGCAGCGCCATACCCGAAGAGACCCAGTACTTC.

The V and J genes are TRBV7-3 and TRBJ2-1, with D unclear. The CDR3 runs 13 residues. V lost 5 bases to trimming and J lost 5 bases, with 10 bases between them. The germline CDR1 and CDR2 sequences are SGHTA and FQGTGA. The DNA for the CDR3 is TGTGCCAGCAGCATCTCAACTAACAATGAGCAGTTCTTC. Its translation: CASSISTNNEQFF.

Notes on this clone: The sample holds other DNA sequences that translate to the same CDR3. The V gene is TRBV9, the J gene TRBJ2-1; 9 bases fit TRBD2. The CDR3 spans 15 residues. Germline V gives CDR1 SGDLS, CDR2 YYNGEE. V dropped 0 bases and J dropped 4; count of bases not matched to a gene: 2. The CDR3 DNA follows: TGTGCCAGCAGCGTAGGTAGCGGGGGTTACAATGAGCAGTTCTTC. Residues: CASSVGSGGYNEQFF.

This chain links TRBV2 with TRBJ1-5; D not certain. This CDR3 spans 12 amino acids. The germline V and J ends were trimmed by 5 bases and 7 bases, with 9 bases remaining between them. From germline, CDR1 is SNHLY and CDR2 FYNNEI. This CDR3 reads CASSMETQPQHF. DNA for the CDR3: TGTGCCAGCAGTATGGAAACCCAGCCCCAGCATTTT.

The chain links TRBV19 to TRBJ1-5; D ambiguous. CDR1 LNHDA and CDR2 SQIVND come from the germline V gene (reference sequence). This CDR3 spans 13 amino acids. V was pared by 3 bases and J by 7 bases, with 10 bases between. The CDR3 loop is CASSILGGQPQHF. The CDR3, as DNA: TGTGCCAGTAGTATTTTGGGAGGACAGCCCCAGCATTTT.

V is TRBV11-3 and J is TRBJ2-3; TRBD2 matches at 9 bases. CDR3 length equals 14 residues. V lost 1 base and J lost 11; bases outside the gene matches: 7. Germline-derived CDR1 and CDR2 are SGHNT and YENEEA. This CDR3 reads CASSLGREGSRQYF. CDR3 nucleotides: TGTGCCAGCAGCTTAGGGCGGGAGGGGTCTAGGCAGTATTTT.

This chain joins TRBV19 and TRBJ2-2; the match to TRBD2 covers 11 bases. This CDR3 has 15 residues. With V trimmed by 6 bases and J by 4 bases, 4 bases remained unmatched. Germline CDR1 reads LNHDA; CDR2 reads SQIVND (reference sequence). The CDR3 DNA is TGTGCCAGTAGGCGGACTAGCGGGCTCACCGGGGAGCTGTTTTTT. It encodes CASRRTSGLTGELFF.

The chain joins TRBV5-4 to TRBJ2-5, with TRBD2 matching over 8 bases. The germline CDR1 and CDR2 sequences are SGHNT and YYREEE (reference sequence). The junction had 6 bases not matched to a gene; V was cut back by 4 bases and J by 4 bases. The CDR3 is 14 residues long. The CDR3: CASSLGGAPETQYF. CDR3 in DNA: TGTGCCAGCAGCCTCGGGGGGGCCCCAGAGACCCAGTACTTC.

CDR3 residues: CAISEWVGDEQYF. As DNA, the CDR3 is TGTGCCATCAGTGAGTGGGTGGGAGACGAGCAGTACTTC. The chain joins TRBV10-3 to TRBJ2-7; a possible D gene is TRBD2 (5 bases). V was shortened by 1 base and J by 5 bases, with 9 bases between the two germline ends. Per the germline V gene, CDR1 is ENHRY and CDR2 is SYGVKD. The CDR3 has 13 amino acids.

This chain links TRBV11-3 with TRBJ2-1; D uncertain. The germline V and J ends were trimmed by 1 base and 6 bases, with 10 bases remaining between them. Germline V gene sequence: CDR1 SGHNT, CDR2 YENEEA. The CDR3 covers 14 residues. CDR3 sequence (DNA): TGTGCCAGCAGCTTAGCCCCTTCCAGCAATGAGCAGTTCTTC. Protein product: CASSLAPSSNEQFF.

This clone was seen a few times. In nucleotides, the CDR3 is TGTGCCAGCAGCCAAGATACCGCAGGGGGGTTCAGGGAAGCTTTCTTT. Its translation is CASSQDTAGGFREAFF. The chain recombines TRBV3-1 (or the pseudogene TRBV3-2) with TRBJ1-1, with TRBD1 matching 7 bases. The CDR3 extends over 16 amino acids. Germline assignment: CDR1 LGHDT and CDR2 YNNKEL (reference sequence). Unmatched junction bases numbered 12, after V lost 0 bases and J lost 8 bases.

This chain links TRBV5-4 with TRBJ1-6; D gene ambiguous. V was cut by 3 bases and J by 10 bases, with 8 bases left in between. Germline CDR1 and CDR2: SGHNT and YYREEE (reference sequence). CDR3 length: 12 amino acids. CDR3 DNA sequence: TGTGCCAGCAGCTGGACGGGGTCACCCCTCCACTTT. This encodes CASSWTGSPLHF.

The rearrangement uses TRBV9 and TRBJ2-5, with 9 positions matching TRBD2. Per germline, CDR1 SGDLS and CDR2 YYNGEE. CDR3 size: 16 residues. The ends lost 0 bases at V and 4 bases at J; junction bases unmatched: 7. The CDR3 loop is CASSVGLAGVGETQYF. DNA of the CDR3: TGTGCCAGCAGCGTAGGATTAGCGGGAGTCGGAGAGACCCAGTACTTC.

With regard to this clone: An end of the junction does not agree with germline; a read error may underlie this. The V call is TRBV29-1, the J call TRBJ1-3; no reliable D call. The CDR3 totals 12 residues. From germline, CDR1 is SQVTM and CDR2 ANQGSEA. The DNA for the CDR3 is TGCAGCGTTCAAGAATCTGGAAACACCATATATTTT. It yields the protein CSVQESGNTIYF.

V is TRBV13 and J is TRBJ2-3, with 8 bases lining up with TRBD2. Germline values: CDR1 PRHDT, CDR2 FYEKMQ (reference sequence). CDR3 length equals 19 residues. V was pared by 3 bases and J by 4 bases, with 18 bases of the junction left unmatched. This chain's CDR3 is CASSFSGSGEKMGADTQYF. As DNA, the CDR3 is TGTGCCAGCAGCTTTTCGGGTAGCGGGGAAAAGATGGGGGCAGATACGCAGTATTTT. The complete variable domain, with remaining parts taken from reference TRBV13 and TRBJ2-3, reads AAGVIQSPRHLIKEKRETATLKCYPIPRHDTVYWYQQGPGQDPQFLISFYEKMQSDKGSIPDRFSAQQFSDYHSELNMSSLELGDSALYFCASSFSGSGEKMGADTQYFGPGTRLTVL.

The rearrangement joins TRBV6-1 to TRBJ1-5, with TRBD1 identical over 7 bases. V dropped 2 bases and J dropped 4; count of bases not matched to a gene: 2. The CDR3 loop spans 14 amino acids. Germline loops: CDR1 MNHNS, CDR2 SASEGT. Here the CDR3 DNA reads TGTGCCAGCAGTGAAATGACAGGGAATCAGCCCCAGCATTTT. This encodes CASSEMTGNQPQHF.

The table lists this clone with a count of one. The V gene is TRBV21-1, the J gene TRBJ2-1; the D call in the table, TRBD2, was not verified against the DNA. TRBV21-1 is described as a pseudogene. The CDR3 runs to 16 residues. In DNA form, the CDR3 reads TGTGCCAGCAGCAAAGGAATTCTCCGAGGCTACAATGAGCAGTTCTTC. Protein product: CASSKGILRGYNEQFF.

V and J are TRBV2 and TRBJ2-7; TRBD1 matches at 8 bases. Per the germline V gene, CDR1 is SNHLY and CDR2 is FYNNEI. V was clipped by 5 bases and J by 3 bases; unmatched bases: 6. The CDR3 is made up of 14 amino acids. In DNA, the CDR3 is TGTGCCAGCAGTCTCGACAGGGGCAACTACGAGCAGTACTTC. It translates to CASSLDRGNYEQYF.

CDR3 coding DNA: TGTGCCAGCAGCTTCGGGCCCGAACTGCTGGGACAATCCGACGAGCAGTACTTC. Protein product: CASSFGPELLGQSDEQYF. The J gene is TRBJ2-7, the V gene TRBV7-9, with a tentative D call TRBD1 (6 bases). The CDR3 runs 18 residues. Germline V gene lookup returns CDR1 SEHNR and CDR2 FQNEAQ (reference sequence). V gave up 3 bases and J gave up 5 bases, with 26 bases separating them. The full variable domain, rest sourced from reference TRBV7-9 and TRBJ2-7, is DTGVSQNPRHKITKRGQNVTFRCDPISEHNRLYWYRQTLGQGPEFLTYFQNEAQLEKSRLLSDRFSAERPKGSFSTLEIQRTEQGDSAMYLCASSFGPELLGQSDEQYFGPGTRLTVT.

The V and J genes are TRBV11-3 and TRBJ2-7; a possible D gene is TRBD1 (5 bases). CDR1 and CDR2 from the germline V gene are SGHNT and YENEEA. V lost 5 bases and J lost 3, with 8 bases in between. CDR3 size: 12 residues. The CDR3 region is CASSPDSYEQYF. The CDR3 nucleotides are TGTGCCAGCAGCCCAGACAGCTACGAGCAGTACTTC.

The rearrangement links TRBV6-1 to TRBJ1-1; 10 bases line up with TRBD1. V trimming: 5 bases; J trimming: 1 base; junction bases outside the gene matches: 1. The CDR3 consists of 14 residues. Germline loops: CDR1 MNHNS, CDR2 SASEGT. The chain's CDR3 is CASSWTGGNTEAFF. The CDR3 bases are TGTGCCAGCAGTTGGACAGGGGGGAACACTGAAGCTTTCTTT.

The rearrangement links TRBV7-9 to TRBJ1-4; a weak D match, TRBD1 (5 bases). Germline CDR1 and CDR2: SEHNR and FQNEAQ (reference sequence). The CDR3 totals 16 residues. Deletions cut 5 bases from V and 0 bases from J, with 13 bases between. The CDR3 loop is CASSGRRQPTNEKLFF. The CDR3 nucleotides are TGTGCCAGCAGCGGCCGTAGACAGCCAACTAATGAAAAACTGTTTTTT.

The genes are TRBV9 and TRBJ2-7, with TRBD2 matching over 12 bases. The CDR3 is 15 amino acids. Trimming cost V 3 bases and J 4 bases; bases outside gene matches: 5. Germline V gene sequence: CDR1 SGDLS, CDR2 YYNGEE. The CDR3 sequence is CASSETSGSYYEQYF. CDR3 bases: TGTGCCAGCAGCGAGACTAGCGGGAGTTATTACGAGCAGTACTTC.